Below, 7 T cell receptor beta chains from the same sample are listed, as sequenced in a study of T cell repertoires in cytomegalovirus infection (dated by TCRdb to the late 2010s). No cognate antigen is known for these TCRs. Read against the paper, the sample's treatment or condition label means: in vitro stimulation with specific CMV peptide epitopes to enrich CMV-specific T cells. Sequencing used an Illumina HiSeq 1500. TCRdb's own reprocessing of the public reads used fastp at Q25 and MiXCR and kept productive beta chains. For every CDR3 protein sequence, its rows merge into one entry that carries the most common genes and DNA. This sample gives about 770,000 distinct CDR3 sequences in total; roughly 28% of them show up just once. The ten largest make up about an eighth of the sample. Sequenced material: cultured CD8+ T cells from PBMCs, taken from culture after CMV antigen stimulation. The receptor source for this set is a human donor in good health (CMV status not recorded). Some clones in this sample may be carry-over from other donors' samples.

The DNA for the CDR3 is TGTGCTAGTGGTCCTACAGGGTTTCCTGAAGCTTTCTTT. As protein: CASGPTGFPEAFF. The chain combines TRBV12-5 with TRBJ1-1, with a tentative D call TRBD1 (6 bases). The CDR3 is 13 amino acids. V dropped 5 bases and J dropped 6 bases, with 13 bases sitting between them. Germline V gene lookup returns CDR1 LGHNT and CDR2 FRNRAP.

This clonotype was seen a few times. V and J are TRBV7-9 and TRBJ2-7; D is undetermined. Germline-derived CDR1 and CDR2 are SEHNR and FQNEAQ (reference sequence). This CDR3 contains 15 residues. Trimming removed 4 bases from V and 4 bases from J, with 17 bases in between. CDR3 sequence: CASSSPAVEVYEQYF. CDR3 nucleotides: TGTGCCAGCAGCTCCCCTGCGGTAGAGGTTTACGAGCAGTACTTC.

The J gene is TRBJ2-3, the V gene TRBV19; 8 bases are shared with TRBD1. V lost 5 bases to trimming and J lost 5 bases; unmatched junction nucleotides: 6. Germline CDR1 and CDR2: LNHDA and SQIVND (reference sequence). CDR3 length equals 14 residues. The CDR3 is CASSSPTGVDTQYF. In DNA form, the CDR3 reads TGTGCCAGTAGTTCACCGACAGGGGTAGATACGCAGTATTTT.

This clonotype was detected only a few times. The chain combines TRBV7-9 with TRBJ1-2; no clear D gene. This CDR3 region has 14 residues. Trimming left V 0 bases short and J 3 bases short, with 8 bases between. The germline V gene encodes CDR1 SEHNR and CDR2 FQNEAQ (reference sequence). In DNA form, the CDR3 reads TGTGCCAGCAGCTTAGCGGGTCCCCACTATGGCTACACCTTC. Translation gives CASSLAGPHYGYTF.

As for this clonotype: Given a much more abundant clone one base away, this may be a read error. V gene TRBV28 combines with J gene TRBJ1-2; D remains unclear. This CDR3 has 13 residues. Germline values: CDR1 MDHEN, CDR2 SYDVKM. This chain's CDR3 is CASSLSPIYGFTF. CDR3 DNA sequence: TGTGCCAGCAGTTTAAGTCCGATTTATGGCTTCACCTTC.

The chain carries TRBV7-9 and TRBJ1-2; no firm D call. There are 15 residues in the CDR3. V lost 1 base and J 2 bases, leaving 11 bases between the germline ends. CDR1 is SEHNR, CDR2 FQNEAQ, per germline (reference sequence). For the CDR3, the DNA is TGTGCCAGCAGCTTAGGGCCAGCCCCCAACTATGGCTACACCTTC. Translated, it gives CASSLGPAPNYGYTF.

The V and J genes are TRBV10-3 and TRBJ1-2, with 9 nucleotides matching TRBD1. The CDR3 totals 14 residues. CDR1 is ENHRY, CDR2 SYGVKD, per germline. V lost 8 bases and J lost 8; bases outside the gene matches: 12. As DNA, the CDR3 is TGTGCCATCCGTCCGGGACAGGGCTTCGAGGGCTACACCTTC. Its protein product is CAIRPGQGFEGYTF.